This section outlines one TCR beta chain sequence together with its context. The PCR ran on 60 Vbeta and 13 Jbeta primers. Profiled with immunoSEQ multiplex PCR; TCRdb holds only in-frame clones, not every one. The sample includes approximately 170,000 clones, 85% seen only once; the top ten take 1%. This sample is drawn from a study of cytomegalovirus exposure and HLA in healthy donors. Despite likely unrecorded immune exposures, the donors were nominally healthy at the time of sampling. Germline lookup yields CDR1 SGHDN and CDR2 FVKESK. The CDR3 loop spans 14 amino acids. Deletions cut 4 bases from V and 8 bases from J, with 17 bases between.

Sequenced material: PBMCs. The chain uses TRBV14 and TRBJ1-2; possible D gene TRBD1, 6 bases. This TCR was sampled from a boy between 2 and 10 years old in good health and CMV-seronegative. Here the CDR3 reads CASSPSNRARGYTF. The CDR3 region has the DNA TGTGCCAGCAGCCCGTCTAACAGGGCCAGGGGCTACACCTTC.